The following is a TCR beta chain sequence with its context. The data are from a study of cytomegalovirus exposure and HLA in healthy donors. The wider study: Early on, a data release was issued that held some 85 million unique TCRs from HLA-typed donors.

PCR used 60 Vbeta primers and 13 Jbeta primers. Method: immunoSEQ multiplex PCR; TCRdb's copy keeps in-frame clones and lacks some. The repertoire holds roughly 140,000 clones, with around 75% as singletons. Specimen: PBMCs. This receptor was obtained from a human donor in good health.

CDR3 protein: CASSLRASGPSGANVLTF. The DNA for the CDR3 is TGTGCCAGCAGCTTGAGGGCTAGCGGCCCCTCTGGGGCCAACGTCCTGACTTTC. The chain has TRBV5-4 and TRBJ2-6, with 7 bases identical to TRBD2. Germline loops: CDR1 SGHNT, CDR2 YYREEE (reference sequence). The CDR3 length is 18 residues. V trimming: 1 base; J trimming: 0 bases; junction bases outside the gene matches: 7.